This TCR beta chain was obtained from a study of CD8 T cells in ankylosing spondylitis. Study-wide results and limits: Matched ankylosing spondylitis synovial fluid reportedly contained a significantly enriched population of disease-linked clones. A motif in TCR beta, a set of under 10 highly homologous variants, appeared characteristic of ankylosing spondylitis blood. Some of the motif variants had earlier been found in reactive arthritis patients' fluid and blood.

TCRdb processed the 5' RACE reads anew with MiXCR; each CDR3 protein has one entry. The top ten clones hold about 1.7% of a sample with around 30,000 distinct CDR3 sequences, 5% to 5.5% of them seen once. In this sample, this clonotype turned up many times. The antigen is undetermined. Germline V CDR1 and CDR2: SGDLS, YYNGEE. Trimming cost V 3 bases and J 6 bases; bases outside gene matches: 11. The CDR3 totals 16 residues. The chain couples TRBV9 to TRBJ2-2, with TRBD1 matching 7 bases. What was sequenced was blood, either unsorted or a sorted T cell fraction (not recorded which). This TCR derives from a female donor with ankylosing spondylitis or in good health (not recorded which). This CDR3 reads CASSGRTGLWSGELFF. The CDR3 DNA reads TGTGCCAGCAGCGGAAGGACAGGTCTGTGGTCCGGGGAGCTGTTTTTT.